One and the same sample provided the 13 T cell receptor beta chains below, sequenced in a study of blood T cell repertoires in COVID-19. Sequencing was performed with immunoSEQ multiplex PCR; in TCRdb, only in-frame clones are kept and a portion is missing. The sample contains a few hundred thousand clones, 75% to 90% of which appear only once. Material for sequencing was peripheral blood. Receptors were obtained from a man aged 18 to 29 with active or convalescent COVID-19.

This chain joins TRBV9 and TRBJ2-1; 12 nucleotides match TRBD2. Germline CDR1 is SGDLS and CDR2 is YYNGEE. Trimming at V came to 0 bases and at J to 1 base, leaving 11 bases not matched to a gene. This CDR3 has 20 residues. This CDR3 is CASSVGDGLAGMGSYNEQFF. In DNA, the CDR3 is TGTGCCAGCAGCGTAGGTGACGGACTAGCGGGGATGGGTTCCTACAATGAGCAGTTCTTC.

The chain employs TRBV27 and TRBJ1-4, with D unclear. The germline gives CDR1 MNHEY, CDR2 SMNVEV (reference sequence). This CDR3 is 14 amino acids long. Trimming cost V 6 bases and J 0 bases, with 8 bases left between them. The CDR3 protein is CASRLIATNEKLFF. DNA for the CDR3: TGTGCCAGCAGACTTATTGCAACTAATGAAAAACTGTTTTTT.

V is TRBV2 and J is TRBJ1-1, with a weak D call TRBD1 (5 bases). V lost 0 bases to trimming and J lost 3 bases, with 11 bases between them. Germline V lookup: CDR1 SNHLY, CDR2 FYNNEI. This CDR3 has 15 amino acids. The CDR3 nucleotides are TGTGCCAGCAGTGAAGCGCAGGGTTCGTACACTGAAGCTTTCTTT. Its protein product is CASSEAQGSYTEAFF.

This chain uses TRBV4-2 with TRBJ2-7, with TRBD2 identical over 10 bases. The CDR3 contains 15 residues. Trimming cost V 5 bases and J 5 bases; bases outside gene matches: 9. The germline gives CDR1 LGHNA, CDR2 YNFKEQ. DNA of the CDR3: TGTGCCAGCAGCTGGACCGGGACTAGCGACGACGAGCAGTACTTC. Translated, it gives CASSWTGTSDDEQYF.

This clone was observed a few times. The chain has TRBV2 and TRBJ1-3, with unresolved D. Germline V gives CDR1 SNHLY, CDR2 FYNNEI. The CDR3 sequence is 15 residues long. V was clipped by 5 bases and J by 3 bases, with 14 bases between them. In DNA form, the CDR3 reads TGTGCCAGCAGTCTTCGAGCCTTGGTTGGAAACACCATATATTTT. This sequence encodes CASSLRALVGNTIYF.

The chain has TRBV19 and TRBJ2-6; D perhaps matches TRBD2 (5 bases). This CDR3 region has 17 residues. CDR1 and CDR2 from the germline V gene are LNHDA and SQIVND (reference sequence). Trimming took 4 bases from V and 5 from J, leaving 18 bases between them. Written as DNA, the CDR3 is TGTGCCAGTAGTACGGGGAAAGGCCTTTCTAGGGCCAACGTCCTGACTTTC. This gives the protein CASSTGKGLSRANVLTF.

The genes are TRBV11-3 and TRBJ2-1, with 10 bases lining up with TRBD2. CDR3 length: 16 amino acids. After removal of 5 bases from V and 6 bases from J, the junction contained 10 bases not matched to a gene. CDR1 is SGHNT and CDR2 is YENEEA in the germline V gene. The DNA for the CDR3 is TGTGCCAGCAGCACCTATAGCGGGGGGCCCTTCAATGAGCAGTTCTTC. This translates into CASSTYSGGPFNEQFF.

The chain couples TRBV15 to TRBJ2-2; D is unresolved. From germline, CDR1 is LNHNV and CDR2 YYDKDF (reference sequence). The length of the CDR3 is 13 residues. V gave up 5 bases and J gave up 4 bases, with 8 bases separating them. The CDR3 DNA follows: TGTGCCACCAGCCCGACTGGCACCGGGGAGCTGTTTTTT. Protein: CATSPTGTGELFF.

This clone came up once. The chain links TRBV27 to TRBJ2-1; D is perhaps TRBD2 (5 bases). The V end lost 7 bases, the J end lost 0 bases, and 16 bases lay between the germline ends. Germline assignment: CDR1 MNHEY and CDR2 SMNVEV (reference sequence). The CDR3 runs 16 residues. The CDR3 loop reads CASNHETTNSYNEQFF. The CDR3, as DNA: TGTGCCAGCAACCATGAAACGACTAACTCCTACAATGAGCAGTTCTTC.

In the case of this clone: The sample has other DNA sequences that encode this CDR3 too. The J gene is TRBJ2-7, the V gene TRBV29-1; 9 bases align to TRBD1. The CDR3 loop spans 12 amino acids. From germline, CDR1 is SQVTM and CDR2 ANQGSEA. V lost 6 bases, J lost 3 bases, and 3 bases stayed unmatched. The CDR3 spells CSVPGQGYEQYF. The CDR3 DNA reads as TGCAGCGTCCCGGGACAGGGCTACGAGCAGTACTTC.

The rearrangement joins TRBV10-2 to TRBJ2-2; 7 nucleotides agree with TRBD2. The CDR3 is made up of 16 amino acids. V lost 6 bases, J lost 5 bases, and 12 bases stayed unmatched. Germline CDR1 is WSHSY and CDR2 is SAAADI. The CDR3 protein is CASRGGTSRGTGELFF. The CDR3 DNA is TGCGCCAGCAGGGGGGGGACCAGCCGAGGGACCGGGGAGCTGTTTTTT.

This clone was counted ten times or more. The chain has TRBV6-1 and TRBJ2-1; 8 bases fit TRBD1. J was trimmed by 7 bases and V by 2 bases; bases with no gene match: 7. This CDR3 spans 15 amino acids. Germline V gene sequence: CDR1 MNHNS, CDR2 SASEGT. The CDR3 DNA reads as TGTGCCAGCAGTGAAAGTGTGACAGGGGTGAATGAGCAGTTCTTC. As protein: CASSESVTGVNEQFF.

This rearrangement joins TRBV6-5 to TRBJ1-1; the D gene is possibly TRBD1 (5 bases). Germline CDR1 reads MNHEY; CDR2 reads SVGAGI. V was shortened by 3 bases and J by 6 bases, with 11 bases between the two germline ends. The CDR3 loop spans 13 amino acids. CDR3 region: CASSYGGDSEAFF. CDR3 in DNA: TGTGCCAGCAGTTATGGGGGGGACTCTGAAGCTTTCTTT.